This T cell receptor (beta chain) was captured in a study of cytomegalovirus exposure and HLA in healthy donors. Researchers ran the PCR with 60 Vbeta and 13 Jbeta primers. This table comes from immunoSEQ multiplex PCR, and its TCRdb copy is limited to in-frame clones, with some not included. The sample consists of over 100,000 clones, roughly 79% of them appearing once. Source material: PBMCs. This clonotype was sampled from a woman aged 50 to 60 in good health and CMV-seropositive.

The CDR3 sequence is CASSLGLAGSYEQYF. The CDR3 DNA reads as TGTGCCAGCTCGTTGGGACTAGCGGGGTCCTACGAGCAGTACTTC. The chain joins TRBV18 to TRBJ2-7; TRBD2 matches at 13 bases. The V segment lost 6 bases and the J segment 1 base; nucleotides outside the gene matches: 3. Germline values: CDR1 KGHSH, CDR2 LQKENI. The CDR3 spans 15 residues.